This TCR beta chain was sequenced for a study of T cell clones after liver transplantation (dated by TCRdb to the late 2010s). Describing the broader study: ITN030ST, the source of the samples, was a randomized trial that attempted immunosuppression withdrawal within 2 years of liver transplantation. Third party-reactive TCRbeta sequences were also identified from pre-transplant MLRs to serve as an antigen-independent comparator for donor-reactive sequences. Donor-reactive T cell clones were identified by TCRbeta sequencing following a pre-transplant mixed lymphocyte reaction and were subsequently tracked in post-transplant blood. No induction therapy was given to the subjects, and standard immunosuppression was administered until randomization at 12-24 months post-transplant. A cohort of 8 liver transplant recipients was studied, of whom 3 were classified as tolerant and 5 as non-tolerant. Tolerance meant complete immunosuppression withdrawal for at least one year without liver enzymes rising beyond twice the upper limit of normal. Blood samples were taken pre-transplant, pre-randomization before withdrawal, and post-randomization after full withdrawal or failed withdrawal. Of the eight recipients, a few were HCV-positive, while the remaining recipients had been transplanted for non-autoimmune, non-viral indications.

Frozen genomic DNA underwent high-throughput TCRbeta CDR3 sequencing by immunoSEQ, including PCR amplification, mapping, bias correction and internal controls. As for how the authors treated the data: Productive rearrangements were kept, and unique TCRbeta sequences were defined by CDR3 nucleotide sequence plus V and J gene. A sequence counted as donor-reactive only if the sequence showed at least 5-fold expansion in CFSE-low cells compared with unstimulated pre-transplant cells and had a frequency of at least 0.01%. To ensure at least 90% detection power, minimum frequency thresholds were set for each subject based on that subject's lowest-template unstimulated sample. Jensen-Shannon divergence between the top 1000 TCRbeta sequences post-transplant and pre-transplant was used to measure repertoire turnover. Two-sided Fisher's exact tests were used to test for changes in how often donor-reactive sequences were detected. The table comes from immuneACCESS by way of TCRdb, which keeps in-frame sequences with V and J called. Part of the clones is missing from these tables; in studies checked, under half for an unresolved V gene and the rest for unknown reasons. V and J calls and clone size are copied from that table; D and trimming were computed from the DNA. This sample comprises some 80,000 clones, around 84% of them detected only once. The ten largest make up 2.1% of the sample.

Reading from cysteine to phenylalanine, the CDR3 counts 16 amino acids. Of all the DNA, just the CDR3 is kept, 48 bases in frame from base 1. CDR1 and CDR2 were assigned from the germline V gene as MDHEN and SYDVKM. From V the trimming removes 7 bases and from J it removes 1 base, while the gene matches leave 9 bases of the junction unaccounted for. Overall results and qualifications from the work: After accounting for repertoire turnover, donor-reactive detection was significantly reduced in 7 of 8 subjects for CD4 and 8 of 8 for CD8. Donor-reactive sequences decreased more than third party-reactive sequences, which suggests partial antigen-specific deletion that was not related to withdrawal success. Since no allograft tissue specimens were available, donor-reactive T cells may have migrated into the graft instead of being deleted. The conclusions were preliminary, being limited by small, heterogeneous patient numbers and by non-standardized post-transplant time points. A significant post-transplant decrease in circulating donor-reactive CD4 TCRbeta sequences was observed in most of the 8 subjects, irrespective of tolerance or HCV status. In a couple of subjects, low numbers of available donor cells limited the measurable donor-reactive repertoire.

Unstimulated PBMCs, after thawing, were stained for CD3, CD4 and CD8 and then FACS-sorted into CD3+CD4+ and CD3+CD8+ populations. All 8 studied subjects were randomized to withdrawal of immunosuppression. Genomic DNA was isolated with the Qiagen DNeasy Blood and Tissue Kit. Points on this clone: Its antigen has not been determined. No base quality values were provided; no much bigger clone lies one nucleotide off.

The material was CD4+ T cells from blood, obtained 48 months after liver transplant. This sequence uses TRBV28 and TRBJ1-1; 10 nucleotides in the junction match TRBD1. This TCR came from a human patient who received a liver transplant. After a transplant, certain T cells may trace back to the graft donor. The CDR3 here reads CASKHGTGVANTEAFF. The sequenced DNA is TGTGCCAGCAAACACGGGACAGGGGTGGCGAACACTGAAGCTTTCTTT.